Below, 9 T cell receptor beta chains from the same sample are listed, as sequenced in a study of blood T cell repertoires in COVID-19. The protocol was immunoSEQ multiplex PCR, while the TCRdb copy is restricted to in-frame clones and leaves out a portion. The sample lists 300,000 to 450,000 clones, 81% occurring once. Input material: peripheral blood. The receptors were gathered from a human donor with acute or convalescent COVID-19. The donor label of this sample is uncertain.

The rearrangement uses TRBV28 and TRBJ1-1; the match to TRBD1 covers 7 bases. Trimming at V came to 5 bases and at J to 5 bases, leaving 8 bases not matched to a gene. Germline loops: CDR1 MDHEN, CDR2 SYDVKM. This CDR3 spans 14 amino acids. This CDR3 reads CASSLAGGGTEAFF. The CDR3 DNA follows: TGTGCCAGCAGTCTTGCAGGGGGTGGGACTGAAGCTTTCTTT.

CDR3 nucleotide sequence: TGTGCCAGCAGCCAAGATTTGGTCAGGAGCACAGATACGCAGTATTTT. Residues: CASSQDLVRSTDTQYF. V is TRBV14 and J is TRBJ2-3; no reliable D call. The CDR3 is made up of 16 amino acids. Germline V gene sequence: CDR1 SGHDN, CDR2 FVKESK. The V and J ends lost 0 bases and 0 bases respectively, with 10 bases between them.

This chain joins TRBV20-1 and TRBJ1-4; D is unclear. Germline CDR1 reads DFQATT; CDR2 reads SNEGSKA (reference sequence). Trimming shortened V by 3 bases and J by 4 bases, and 3 bases separated the two germline ends. The CDR3 is 11 amino acids. For the CDR3, the DNA is TGCAGTGCTAGTTATAATGAAAAACTGTTTTTT. Amino acid sequence: CSASYNEKLFF.

This clone has just one count. V and J are TRBV27 and TRBJ2-7; TRBD2 matches at 7 bases. The germline CDR1 and CDR2 sequences are MNHEY and SMNVEV (reference sequence). V was clipped by 5 bases and J by 4 bases; unmatched bases: 5. CDR3 length equals 13 residues. The CDR3 DNA sequence: TGTGCCAGCAGTGAAGCGGGGCGGTACGAGCAGTACTTC. Its translation is CASSEAGRYEQYF.

CDR3 loop: CASSGGDRRYTEAFF. In nucleotides, the CDR3 is TGTGCCAGTAGTGGGGGAGACAGGCGCTACACTGAAGCTTTCTTT. This sequence joins TRBV19 and TRBJ1-1; TRBD1 might be the D (6 bases). Deletions cut 5 bases from V and 3 bases from J, with 16 bases between. This CDR3 has 15 residues. CDR1 is LNHDA, CDR2 SQIVND, per germline (reference sequence).

The chain employs TRBV4-1 and TRBJ2-7; 10 positions match TRBD2. The junction had 10 bases not matched to a gene; V was cut back by 4 bases and J by 1 base. This CDR3 has 17 amino acids. Per the germline V gene, CDR1 is MGHRA and CDR2 is YSYEKL. Written as DNA, the CDR3 is TGCGCCAGCAGCCCCCCCCTGATAGCGGGAGGATCCTACGAGCAGTACTTC. Translation: CASSPPLIAGGSYEQYF.

The chain is built from TRBV18 and TRBJ2-1; 11 bases line up with TRBD1. This CDR3 comprises 15 residues. V gave up 3 bases and J gave up 7 bases; unmatched junction bases: 5. The germline CDR1 and CDR2 sequences are KGHSH and LQKENI. The CDR3 DNA reads TGTGCCAGCTCACCCCAGGGGACAGGGGGGAATGAGCAGTTCTTC. Its protein is CASSPQGTGGNEQFF.

V and J are TRBV6-6 and TRBJ1-1, with 10 nucleotides matching TRBD1. This CDR3 contains 16 residues. Trimming cost V 4 bases and J 7 bases; bases outside gene matches: 12. Germline loops: CDR1 MNHNY, CDR2 SVGAGI (reference sequence). CDR3 coding DNA: TGTGCCAGCAGTTTACGGGTTGACAGGGGGCGGGTTGAAGCTTTCTTT. Its translation is CASSLRVDRGRVEAFF.

The chain carries TRBV3-1 (or the pseudogene TRBV3-2) and TRBJ2-2, with TRBD1 matching over 8 bases. The CDR3 has 14 amino acids. V lost 4 bases and J lost 4; bases outside the gene matches: 2. Germline values: CDR1 LGHDT, CDR2 YNNKEL (reference sequence). CDR3 nucleotide sequence: TGTGCCAGCAGCCCGGACAGGGCCACCGGGGAGCTGTTTTTT. This translates into CASSPDRATGELFF.